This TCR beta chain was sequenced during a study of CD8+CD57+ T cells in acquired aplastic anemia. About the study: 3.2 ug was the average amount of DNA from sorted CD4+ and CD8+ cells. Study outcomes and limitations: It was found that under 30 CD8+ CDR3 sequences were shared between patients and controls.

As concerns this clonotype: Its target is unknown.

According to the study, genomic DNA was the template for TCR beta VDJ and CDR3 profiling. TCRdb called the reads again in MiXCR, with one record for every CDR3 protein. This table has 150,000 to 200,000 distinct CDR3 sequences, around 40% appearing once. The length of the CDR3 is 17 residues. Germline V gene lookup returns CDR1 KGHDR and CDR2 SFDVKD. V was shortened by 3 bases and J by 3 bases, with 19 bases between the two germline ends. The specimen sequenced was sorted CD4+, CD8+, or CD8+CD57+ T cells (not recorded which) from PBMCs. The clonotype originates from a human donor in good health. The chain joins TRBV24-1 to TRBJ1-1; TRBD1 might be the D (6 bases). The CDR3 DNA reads TGTGCCACCAGTGATCGAGGGGGATCCTATGGCTACACTGAAGCTTTCTTT. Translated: CATSDRGGSYGYTEAFF.